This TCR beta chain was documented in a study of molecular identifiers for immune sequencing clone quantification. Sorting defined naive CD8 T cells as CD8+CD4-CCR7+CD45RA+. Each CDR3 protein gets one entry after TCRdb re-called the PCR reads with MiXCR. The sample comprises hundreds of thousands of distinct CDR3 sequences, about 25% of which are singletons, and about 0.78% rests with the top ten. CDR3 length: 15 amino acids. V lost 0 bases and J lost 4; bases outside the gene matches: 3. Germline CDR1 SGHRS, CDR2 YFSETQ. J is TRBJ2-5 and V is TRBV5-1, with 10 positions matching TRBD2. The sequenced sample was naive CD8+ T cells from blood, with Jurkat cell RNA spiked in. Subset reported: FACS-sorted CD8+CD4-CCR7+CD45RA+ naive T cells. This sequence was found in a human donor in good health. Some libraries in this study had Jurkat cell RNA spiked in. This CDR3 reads CASSLVPSGGETQYF. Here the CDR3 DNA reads TGCGCCAGCAGCTTGGTCCCTAGCGGGGGAGAGACCCAGTACTTC.